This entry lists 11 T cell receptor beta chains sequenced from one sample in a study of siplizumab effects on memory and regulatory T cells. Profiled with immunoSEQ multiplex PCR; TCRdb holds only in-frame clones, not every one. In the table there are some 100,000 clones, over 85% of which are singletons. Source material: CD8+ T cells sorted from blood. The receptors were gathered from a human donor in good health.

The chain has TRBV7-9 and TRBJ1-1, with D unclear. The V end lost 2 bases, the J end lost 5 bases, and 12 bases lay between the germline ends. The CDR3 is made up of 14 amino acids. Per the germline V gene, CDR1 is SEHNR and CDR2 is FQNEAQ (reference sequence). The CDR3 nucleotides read TGTGCCAGCAGCTTACCGGGATTTGATACTGAAGCTTTCTTT. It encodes CASSLPGFDTEAFF.

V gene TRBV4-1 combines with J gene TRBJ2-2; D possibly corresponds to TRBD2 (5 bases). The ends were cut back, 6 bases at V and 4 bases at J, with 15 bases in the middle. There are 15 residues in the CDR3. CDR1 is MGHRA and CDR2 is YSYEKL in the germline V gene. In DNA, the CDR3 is TGCGCCAGCAGTCCTTGGAGGCCGGGCACCGGGGAGCTGTTTTTT. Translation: CASSPWRPGTGELFF.

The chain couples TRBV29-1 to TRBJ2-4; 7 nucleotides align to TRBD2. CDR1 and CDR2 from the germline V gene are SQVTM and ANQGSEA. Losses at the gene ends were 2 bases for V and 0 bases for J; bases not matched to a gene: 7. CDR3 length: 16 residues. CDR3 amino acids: CSVERLAVLAKNIQYF. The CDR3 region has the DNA TGCAGCGTTGAAAGGCTAGCGGTACTAGCCAAAAACATTCAGTACTTC.

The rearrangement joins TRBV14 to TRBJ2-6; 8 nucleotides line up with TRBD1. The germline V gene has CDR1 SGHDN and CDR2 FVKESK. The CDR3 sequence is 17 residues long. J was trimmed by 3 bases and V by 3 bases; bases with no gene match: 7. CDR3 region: CASSHPTGAGGANVLTF. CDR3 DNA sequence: TGTGCCAGCAGCCACCCGACAGGGGCCGGTGGGGCCAACGTCCTGACTTTC.

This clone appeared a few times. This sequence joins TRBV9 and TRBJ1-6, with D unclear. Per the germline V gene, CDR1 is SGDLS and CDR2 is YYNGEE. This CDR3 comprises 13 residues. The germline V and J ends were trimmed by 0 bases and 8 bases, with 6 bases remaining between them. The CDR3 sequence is CASSVGRDSPLHF. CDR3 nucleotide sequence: TGTGCCAGCAGCGTAGGGAGAGATTCACCCCTCCACTTT.

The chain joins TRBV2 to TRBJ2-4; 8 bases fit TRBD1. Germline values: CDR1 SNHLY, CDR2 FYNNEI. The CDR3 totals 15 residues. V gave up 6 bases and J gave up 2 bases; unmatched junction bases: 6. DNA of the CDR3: TGTGCCAGCAGCCCCGGGACAGGATCCAAAAACATTCAGTACTTC. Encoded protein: CASSPGTGSKNIQYF.

CDR3: CASSPRGGVGYEQYF. The DNA for the CDR3 is TGTGCCAGCAGTCCACGTGGGGGGGTAGGGTACGAGCAGTACTTC. The V call is TRBV6-1, the J call TRBJ2-7; 7 nucleotides align to TRBD2. The length of the CDR3 is 15 residues. Trimming cost V 5 bases and J 4 bases; bases outside gene matches: 11. CDR1 MNHNS and CDR2 SASEGT come from the germline V gene.

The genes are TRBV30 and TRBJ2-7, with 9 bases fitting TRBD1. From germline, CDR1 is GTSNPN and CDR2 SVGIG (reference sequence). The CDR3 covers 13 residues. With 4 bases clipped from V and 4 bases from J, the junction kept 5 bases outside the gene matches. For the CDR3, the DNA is TGTGCCTGGACCCCGGGACAGGGTTACGAGCAGTACTTC. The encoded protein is CAWTPGQGYEQYF.

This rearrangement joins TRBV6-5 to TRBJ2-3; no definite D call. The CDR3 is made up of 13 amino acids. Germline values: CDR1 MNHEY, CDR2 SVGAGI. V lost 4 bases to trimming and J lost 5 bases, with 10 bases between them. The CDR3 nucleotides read TGTGCCAGCAGTTCAGGATTGGGAGATACGCAGTATTTT. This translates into CASSSGLGDTQYF.

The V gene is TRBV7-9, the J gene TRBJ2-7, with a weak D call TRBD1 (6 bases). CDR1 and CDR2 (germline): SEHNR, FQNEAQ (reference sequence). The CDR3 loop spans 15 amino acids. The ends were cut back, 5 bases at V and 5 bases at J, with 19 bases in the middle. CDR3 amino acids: CASSPGGGVGHEQYF. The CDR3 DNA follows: TGTGCCAGCAGCCCAGGTGGGGGCGTTGGGCACGAGCAGTACTTC.

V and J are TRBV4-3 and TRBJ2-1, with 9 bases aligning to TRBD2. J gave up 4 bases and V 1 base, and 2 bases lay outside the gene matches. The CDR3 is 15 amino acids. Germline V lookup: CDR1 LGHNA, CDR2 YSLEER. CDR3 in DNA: TGCGCCAGCAGCCAAGCCCTAGCGGGGTACAATGAGCAGTTCTTC. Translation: CASSQALAGYNEQFF.